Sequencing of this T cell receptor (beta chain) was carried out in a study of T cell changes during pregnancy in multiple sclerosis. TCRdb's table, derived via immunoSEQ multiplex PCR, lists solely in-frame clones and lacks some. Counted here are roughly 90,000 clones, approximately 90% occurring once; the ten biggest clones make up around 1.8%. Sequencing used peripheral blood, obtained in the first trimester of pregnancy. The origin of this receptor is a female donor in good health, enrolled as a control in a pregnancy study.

CDR3 protein: CASSLFRDSPLHF. CDR3 DNA: TGTGCCAGCAGCTTGTTCCGGGATTCACCCCTCCACTTT. The chain combines TRBV7-3 with TRBJ1-6; no clear D gene. Germline V gene data show CDR1 as SGHTA and CDR2 as FQGTGA. V dropped 3 bases and J dropped 8 bases, with 8 bases sitting between them. The CDR3 has 13 amino acids.